This entry lists 16 T cell receptor beta chains sequenced from one sample in a study of human T cells and chemical hapten exposure. Time point noted: patch test 1, 2 weeks after DPC sensitization. Noted treatment: therapeutic diphenylcyclopropenone sensitization with weekly scalp DPC. MiXCR was run by TCRdb on the RACE reads, yielding one entry per CDR3 protein. Here the sample spans tens of thousands of distinct CDR3 sequences, 7% to 8% being singletons. Source: whole blood, taken in connection with sensitization to the hapten diphenylcyclopropenone (DPC). The receptors here all came from a woman younger than 45 with alopecia areata. Some clones in this sample may be carry-over from other donors' samples.

This clonotype was found many times. The chain combines TRBV20-1 with TRBJ1-3, with a possible D match to TRBD1 (6 bases). The CDR3 runs to 12 residues. Germline CDR1 reads DFQATT; CDR2 reads SNEGSKA (reference sequence). V dropped 5 bases and J dropped 5 bases, with 10 bases sitting between them. DNA for the CDR3: TGCAGTGCTGGTCAGGGGAGAAACACCATATATTTT. Translating gives CSAGQGRNTIYF.

At least ten counts were recorded for this clonotype. This chain links TRBV7-2 with TRBJ2-2, with 7 bases fitting TRBD2. CDR3 length: 15 amino acids. The V segment lost 5 bases and the J segment 6 bases; nucleotides outside the gene matches: 9. Germline V lookup: CDR1 SGHTA, CDR2 FQGNSA. In DNA form, the CDR3 reads TGTGCCAGCAGCGAGCAAACCGGACTAGCCGGGGAGCTGTTTTTT. Residues: CASSEQTGLAGELFF.

The sample holds many counts of this clonotype. This chain uses TRBV4-1 with TRBJ1-1; D is possibly TRBD1 (5 bases). Germline values: CDR1 MGHRA, CDR2 YSYEKL. CDR3 length: 18 residues. The V end was cut by 2 bases, the J end by 0 bases, with 19 bases between. The CDR3 here is CASSQRAGHSLLNTEAFF. The CDR3 DNA follows: TGCGCCAGCAGCCAAAGGGCAGGACATAGCCTATTGAACACTGAAGCTTTCTTT.

The table lists this clonotype with many counts. V gene TRBV20-1 combines with J gene TRBJ1-2; 8 bases line up with TRBD1. Germline V CDR1 and CDR2: DFQATT, SNEGSKA (reference sequence). Trimming at V came to 3 bases and at J to 5 bases, leaving 8 bases not matched to a gene. CDR3 size: 14 residues. DNA for the CDR3: TGCAGTGCTAGGAGGCAGGGGGCGGATTATGGCTACACCTTC. Its protein product is CSARRQGADYGYTF.

To note about this clonotype: Since a much larger clone is just one base distant, this may be a read error. The chain is built from TRBV18 and TRBJ2-3; D assignment may be TRBD1 or TRBD2 (5 bases each). CDR1 and CDR2 from the germline V gene are KGHSH and LQKENI. The CDR3 has 15 residues. CDR3 residues: CASSPPGGSTDAQYF. The CDR3 region has the DNA TGTGCCAGCTCACCACCTGGGGGAAGCACAGATGCGCAGTATTTT.

This clonotype was counted a few times. The chain employs TRBV3-1 and TRBJ2-7; 7 positions match TRBD1. Germline CDR1 LGHDT, CDR2 YNNKEL (reference sequence). J was trimmed by 4 bases and V by 4 bases; bases with no gene match: 10. The CDR3 contains 15 residues. CDR3 residues: CASSPTDRVQYEQYF. For the CDR3, the DNA is TGTGCCAGCAGCCCGACTGACAGGGTCCAATACGAGCAGTACTTC.

A few counts support this clonotype. The chain couples TRBV29-1 to TRBJ1-2, with TRBD1 identical over 7 bases. Trimming took 3 bases from V and 2 from J; bases not matched to a gene: 6. The CDR3 is 14 residues long. Germline assignment: CDR1 SQVTM and CDR2 ANQGSEA. The CDR3: CSVENRGPNYGYTF. The CDR3 bases are TGCAGCGTTGAGAACAGGGGACCCAACTATGGCTACACCTTC.

There are many counts of this clonotype. This chain links TRBV29-1 with TRBJ2-4; 11 nucleotides line up with TRBD1. Germline trimming cut 2 bases from V and 7 bases from J; bases unmatched to any gene: 4. Germline lookup yields CDR1 SQVTM and CDR2 ANQGSEA. CDR3 length equals 14 residues. CDR3 DNA sequence: TGCAGCGTTGAATTGGGACAGGGGGGTAACATTCAGTACTTC. Its translation is CSVELGQGGNIQYF.

This clonotype was seen many times. The rearrangement uses TRBV12-3 or TRBV12-4 and TRBJ1-1; possibly TRBD1 for D (6 bases). Trimming took off 5 bases at V and 4 bases at J, with 14 bases between the two ends. The CDR3 has 14 residues. The CDR3 reads CASSTPRGGTEAFF. The CDR3 nucleotides read TGTGCCAGCAGTACCCCGAGGGGGGGCACTGAAGCTTTCTTT.

In this sample, this clonotype turned up many times. The chain carries TRBV6-2 or TRBV6-3 and TRBJ2-6; no clear D gene. There are 15 residues in the CDR3. CDR1 and CDR2 from the germline V gene are MNHEY and SVGEGT. V dropped 10 bases and J dropped 0 bases, with 13 bases sitting between them. The CDR3 spells CATVPLLSGANVLTF. Here the CDR3 DNA reads TGTGCCACCGTACCTCTTCTCTCTGGGGCCAACGTCCTGACTTTC.

This clonotype has a count of ten or more. This chain joins TRBV7-2 and TRBJ2-3; 12 bases are a match to TRBD2. Germline V gene data show CDR1 as SGHTA and CDR2 as FQGNSA. This CDR3 is built from 18 residues. V shed 5 bases, J shed 8 bases, and the junction held 17 bases outside the gene matches. The CDR3 reads CASSPGASGGAQLATQYF. Here the CDR3 DNA reads TGTGCCAGCAGCCCCGGGGCTAGCGGGGGGGCCCAGTTAGCTACGCAGTATTTT.

The chain has TRBV3-1 and TRBJ2-2; 9 nucleotides align to TRBD1. The germline CDR1 and CDR2 sequences are LGHDT and YNNKEL (reference sequence). This CDR3 region has 15 residues. V trimming: 6 bases; J trimming: 5 bases; junction bases outside the gene matches: 7. CDR3 bases: TGTGCCAGCAGGGCGGGACAGGGATGGACCGGGGAGCTGTTTTTT. Its translation is CASRAGQGWTGELFF.

This clonotype was counted between two and nine times. J is TRBJ2-7 and V is TRBV7-9, with D uncertain. The CDR3 totals 12 residues. V dropped 5 bases and J dropped 5 bases, with 10 bases sitting between them. Germline V gives CDR1 SEHNR, CDR2 FQNEAQ (reference sequence). This CDR3 reads CASSPTGDEQYF. CDR3 DNA: TGTGCCAGCAGCCCCACTGGGGACGAGCAGTACTTC. Supplemented by reference TRBV7-9 and TRBJ2-7, the full variable domain reads DTGVSQNPRHKITKRGQNVTFRCDPISEHNRLYWYRQTLGQGPEFLTYFQNEAQLEKSRLLSDRFSAERPKGSFSTLEIQRTEQGDSAMYLCASSPTGDEQYFGPGTRLTVT.

This clonotype showed up just a few times. The V and J genes are TRBV12-5 and TRBJ1-4; 8 bases map to TRBD1. CDR3 length: 14 residues. CDR1 LGHNT and CDR2 FRNRAP come from the germline V gene. Trimming cost V 5 bases and J 5 bases; bases outside gene matches: 4. CDR3 DNA sequence: TGTGCTAGTGGTCAGGGGGCCCAAAATGAAAAACTGTTTTTT. It yields the protein CASGQGAQNEKLFF.

This clonotype has ten or more counts. The chain recombines TRBV2 with TRBJ2-3; D gene unclear. CDR1 SNHLY and CDR2 FYNNEI come from the germline V gene. The CDR3 has 12 amino acids. Deletions cut 8 bases from V and 6 bases from J, with 12 bases between. The CDR3 reads CASSVQVDTQYF. Written as DNA, the CDR3 is TGTGCCAGCTCGGTTCAGGTCGATACGCAGTATTTT.

This clonotype showed up many times. The chain uses TRBV12-3 or TRBV12-4 and TRBJ1-5; the match to TRBD1 covers 11 bases. The CDR3 sequence is 16 residues long. Trimming at V came to 6 bases and at J to 6 bases, leaving 10 bases not matched to a gene. CDR3 DNA sequence: TGTGCCAGCAGACACACGGGACAGGGGGAAAGTCAGCCCCAGCATTTT. Protein: CASRHTGQGESQPQHF.